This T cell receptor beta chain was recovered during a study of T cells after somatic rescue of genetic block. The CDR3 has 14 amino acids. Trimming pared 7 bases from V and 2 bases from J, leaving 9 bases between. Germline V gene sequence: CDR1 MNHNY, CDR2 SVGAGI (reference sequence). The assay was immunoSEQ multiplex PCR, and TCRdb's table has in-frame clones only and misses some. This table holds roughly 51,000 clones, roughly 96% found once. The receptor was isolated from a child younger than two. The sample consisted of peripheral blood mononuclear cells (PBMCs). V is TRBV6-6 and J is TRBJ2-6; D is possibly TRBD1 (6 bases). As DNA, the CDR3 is TGTGCCAGCACCCAGGGGACTGGGGCCAACGTCCTGACTTTC. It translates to CASTQGTGANVLTF.